Sequencing of this T cell receptor (beta chain) was carried out in a study of cytomegalovirus exposure and HLA in healthy donors. The PCR had 60 Vbeta and 13 Jbeta primers. Profiled with immunoSEQ multiplex PCR; TCRdb holds only in-frame clones, not every one. The sample includes tens of thousands of clones, about 66% of them seen just once. The sequence came from a man between 60 and 75 years old in good health and CMV-seropositive. The source material was PBMCs.

Here the CDR3 reads CASRGASGNTGELFF. In DNA, the CDR3 is TGTGCCAGCAGAGGGGCTAGCGGGAACACCGGGGAGCTGTTTTTT. The chain couples TRBV28 to TRBJ2-2; TRBD2 aligns across 7 bases. J lost 1 base, V lost 6 bases, and 5 bases had no gene match. Germline CDR1 is MDHEN and CDR2 is SYDVKM. The CDR3 is 15 residues long. The full variable domain, its missing parts supplied by reference TRBV28 and TRBJ2-2, is DVKVTQSSRYLVKRTGEKVFLECVQDMDHENMFWYRQDPGLGLRLIYFSYDVKMKEKGDIPEGYSVSREKKERFSLILESASTNQTSMYLCASRGASGNTGELFFGEGSRLTVL.